A single sample is the source of the 4 T cell receptor beta chains below, sequenced in a study of regulatory T cells in long-lasting Graves disease. Time point noted: newly diagnosed GD, antithyroid drugs for less than 3 months. Extracted RNA from PBMCs served as the source of the TCR library. Relying on iRepertoire HTBI primers and Arm-PCR of CDR3 regions, the team built TCR beta libraries. One entry per CDR3 protein results from TCRdb running MiXCR on the multiplex PCR reads. This sample yields over 500,000 distinct CDR3 sequences, of which about 15% are seen a single time; 18% belongs to the top ten. The data also belong to a second study, concerning T cells in Graves' hyperthyroidism and ophthalmopathy.

This sample comprised peripheral blood mononuclear cells (PBMCs), obtained at new diagnosis, from a patient treated with antithyroid drugs. The source of these receptors is a woman in her twenties or thirties with Graves disease.

The sample holds many counts of this clonotype. The genes are TRBV20-1 and TRBJ1-6, with 7 bases that match TRBD1. Germline lookup yields CDR1 DFQATT and CDR2 SNEGSKA (reference sequence). The V gene end was trimmed by 6 bases and the J gene end by 7 bases; junction bases not matched to a gene: 6. There are 13 residues in the CDR3. The CDR3 sequence is CSASGTENSPLHF. The CDR3 coding sequence is TGCAGTGCCTCCGGGACAGAGAATTCACCCCTCCACTTT.

J is TRBJ2-2 and V is TRBV9; 8 bases line up with TRBD1. The CDR3 spans 15 residues. V trimming: 3 bases; J trimming: 4 bases; junction bases outside the gene matches: 5. CDR1 SGDLS and CDR2 YYNGEE come from the germline V gene. CDR3 sequence: CASSETGVGTGELFF. CDR3 sequence (DNA): TGTGCCAGCAGCGAGACAGGGGTGGGCACCGGGGAGCTGTTTTTT.

This clonotype was observed a handful of times. The genes are TRBV5-1 and TRBJ2-3, with TRBD1 matching 8 bases. Looked up from germline, CDR1 is SGHRS and CDR2 is YFSETQ. The CDR3 runs 14 residues. With V trimmed by 4 bases and J by 11 bases, 12 bases remained unmatched. The CDR3 coding sequence is TGCGCCAGCAGCCTCCCCGGGACAGGCCGGGAGCAGTATTTT. Residues: CASSLPGTGREQYF.

The chain employs TRBV5-1 and TRBJ2-3; D may be TRBD2 (6 bases). The germline V gene has CDR1 SGHRS and CDR2 YFSETQ. The V end was cut by 6 bases, the J end by 3 bases, with 14 bases between. There are 14 residues in the CDR3. For the CDR3, the DNA is TGCGCCAGCATAGGACTACAATCGACAGATACGCAGTATTTT. It encodes CASIGLQSTDTQYF.